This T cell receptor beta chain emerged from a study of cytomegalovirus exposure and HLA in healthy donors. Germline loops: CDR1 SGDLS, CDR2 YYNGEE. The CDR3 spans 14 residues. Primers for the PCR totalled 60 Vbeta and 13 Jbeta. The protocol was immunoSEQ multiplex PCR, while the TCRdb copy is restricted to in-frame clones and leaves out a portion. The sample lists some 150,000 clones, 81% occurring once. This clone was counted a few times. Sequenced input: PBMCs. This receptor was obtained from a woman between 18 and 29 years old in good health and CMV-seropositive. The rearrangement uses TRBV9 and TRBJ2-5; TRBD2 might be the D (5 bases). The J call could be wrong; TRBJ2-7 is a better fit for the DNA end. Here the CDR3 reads CASSVGGNNYEQYF. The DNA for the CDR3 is TGTGCCAGCAGCGTAGGAGGGAATAACTACGAGCAGTACTTC.